Shown below are 4 T cell receptor beta chains from a single sample sequenced in a study of T cells in Graves' hyperthyroidism and ophthalmopathy. Amplification of TCR beta CDR3 regions used RNA as the template. The HTBI primer set was used in a first-round RT-PCR of the TCR CDR3. TCRdb reprocessed the multiplex PCR reads via MiXCR and lists one record per CDR3 protein. The sample lists around 600,000 distinct CDR3 sequences, around 14% occurring once. Sample: blood. The source of these receptors is a woman aged 18-29 years with Graves' ophthalmopathy.

This clonotype was picked up many times. The chain is built from TRBV18 and TRBJ1-1, with no clear D. V dropped 1 base and J dropped 0 bases, with 9 bases sitting between them. Germline V gives CDR1 KGHSH, CDR2 LQKENI. The CDR3 is 15 amino acids. CDR3 DNA: TGTGCCAGCTCACCACGCGACCCCGTGAACACTGAAGCTTTCTTT. It yields the protein CASSPRDPVNTEAFF.

This clonotype was seen a few times. The chain joins TRBV4-3 to TRBJ2-2, with TRBD2 identical over 12 bases. In germline, CDR1 is LGHNA, CDR2 YSLEER. Trimming took 1 base from V and 5 from J; bases not matched to a gene: 5. There are 17 residues in the CDR3. CDR3 residues: CASSQATSGSYTGELFF. CDR3 in DNA: TGCGCCAGCAGCCAAGCGACTAGCGGGAGTTATACCGGGGAGCTGTTTTTT.

This clonotype came up a few times. The chain carries TRBV27 and TRBJ2-3; a possible D gene is TRBD1 (5 bases). This CDR3 spans 17 amino acids. Germline lookup yields CDR1 MNHEY and CDR2 SMNVEV (reference sequence). Trimming left V 2 bases short and J 3 bases short, with 18 bases between. The CDR3 nucleotides read TGTGCCAGCAGTTTACAGGTCAGGGCCAAAGGGACAGATACGCAGTATTTT. It specifies CASSLQVRAKGTDTQYF.

This clonotype was seen ten or more times. The chain is built from TRBV28 and TRBJ2-1; the match to TRBD2 covers 11 bases. The ends lost 5 bases at V and 9 bases at J; junction bases unmatched: 12. Germline CDR1 is MDHEN and CDR2 is SYDVKM. This CDR3 is built from 16 residues. Written as DNA, the CDR3 is TGTGCCAGCAGTCCCCCCATAGCGGGAGGGCGTCCTGAGCAGTTCTTC. Encoded protein: CASSPPIAGGRPEQFF.